This T cell receptor beta chain appears in the sequencing data of a study of control samples from healthy donors and cancer patients (dated by TCRdb to about 2020). The CDR3 measures 14 amino acids from cysteine to phenylalanine. Kept here is only the CDR3 DNA, which spans 42 bases and is read in frame from base 1. The germline V gene yields SNHLY for CDR1 and FYNNEI for CDR2. Germline trimming amounts to 7 bases on V and 3 bases on J, with 7 as the count of junction bases outside the gene matches. To prepare the library, the immunoSEQ multiplex PCR assay was applied. TCRdb re-hosts the immuneACCESS table, in-frame sequences only. Its copies lack some clones; in the studies checked, an unresolved V gene accounts for under half of them, and the cause for the rest is not known. The sample table shows roughly 80,000 clones, and approximately 89% are seen once. The ten largest clones add up to around 5.8% of the sample.

A word on this clone: Which antigen it targets is not known. Base qualities are not recorded, but no much larger clone differs from it by a single base.

The chain couples TRBV2 to TRBJ2-7; 9 central nucleotides agree with TRBD1. The sequence was obtained from a man in his fifties or sixties in good health. Sequencing was performed on blood. In nucleotide form, the sequence is TGTGCCAGCACCGGACAGGGGAGGAACTACGAGCAGTACTTC. Its protein product is CASTGQGRNYEQYF.